Described below is a single T cell receptor (beta chain) sequence and its context. The antigen is unknown. The sample comes from a study of cytomegalovirus exposure and HLA in healthy donors. Study findings and constraints: Reports showed the classifier diagnosing cytomegalovirus status with high specificity and sensitivity. Among the CMV-associated chains, a few were confirmed in vitro as specific for CMV antigens.

Data came from immunoSEQ multiplex PCR; TCRdb stores just in-frame clones and leaves some out. This table has around 300,000 clones, around 90% appearing once. V was clipped by 7 bases and J by 4 bases, with 15 bases between them. Germline V CDR1 and CDR2: SEHNR, FQNEAQ (reference sequence). The CDR3 extends over 14 amino acids. This TCR was sampled from a woman in her thirties in good health and CMV-seropositive. This chain uses TRBV7-9 with TRBJ2-3; tentative D call: TRBD2 (6 bases). Sequencing used PBMCs. The CDR3 sequence: CASMGGIGPDTQYF. DNA for the CDR3: TGTGCCAGCATGGGGGGAATCGGCCCAGATACGCAGTATTTT.